This T cell receptor beta chain appears in the sequencing data of a study of cytomegalovirus exposure and HLA in healthy donors. The PCR used 60 Vbeta and 13 Jbeta primers. Generated by immunoSEQ multiplex PCR, the TCRdb table keeps only in-frame clones and is missing some. The sample lists roughly 160,000 clones, more than 65% occurring once. The CDR3 runs to 15 residues. The germline gives CDR1 MGHDK, CDR2 SYGVNS. The J segment lost 7 bases and the V segment lost 7 bases, leaving 9 bases of the junction unmatched. This clone turned up a few times. Sequenced input: PBMCs. The chain combines TRBV25-1 with TRBJ2-1; TRBD1 matches 11 bases. The TCR sequence derives from a woman aged 25 to 39 in good health and CMV-seronegative. The CDR3 coding sequence is TGTGCCAGCACCTTCGGACAGGGGGCTGTTAATGAGCAGTTCTTC. Translated, it gives CASTFGQGAVNEQFF.